Below are 21 T cell receptor beta chains sequenced from a single sample in a study of T cell responses to AZD1222 COVID-19 vaccine. Some clones are missing from TCRdb's copy, which holds only in-frame ones; the method was immunoSEQ multiplex PCR. The table has about 110,000 clones, roughly 93% seen once; the top ten hold about 3.1%. The starting material was peripheral blood, obtained 28 days after the second AZD1222 dose. These receptors were taken from an adult who received the AZD1222 COVID-19 vaccine.

The V call is TRBV19, the J call TRBJ2-1; D assignment may be TRBD1 or TRBD2 (7 bases each). V was cut by 6 bases and J by 4 bases, with 22 bases left in between. This CDR3 is 17 amino acids long. Germline V gives CDR1 LNHDA, CDR2 SQIVND (reference sequence). The CDR3 loop reads CASSTLEAGGVYNEQFF. The DNA of the CDR3 is TGTGCCAGTAGCACCTTAGAGGCAGGGGGGGTTTACAATGAGCAGTTCTTC.

The chain couples TRBV6-5 to TRBJ2-7; 12 bases align to TRBD1. There are 15 residues in the CDR3. Trimming took 2 bases from V and 11 from J; bases not matched to a gene: 10. The germline gives CDR1 MNHEY, CDR2 SVGAGI. The CDR3 sequence is CASSYGTGTGGAEYF. The CDR3 DNA sequence: TGTGCCAGCAGTTACGGGACCGGGACAGGGGGCGCCGAGTACTTC.

The gene calls are TRBV18 and TRBJ1-1; D is uncertain. Trimming stripped 3 bases from V and 1 base from J, with 9 bases between. This CDR3 is built from 14 residues. The germline gives CDR1 KGHSH, CDR2 LQKENI. The CDR3 loop is CASSPSRSNTEAFF. CDR3 bases: TGTGCCAGCTCACCGAGTAGATCGAACACTGAAGCTTTCTTT. The full variable domain, completed using reference TRBV18 and TRBJ1-1, is NAGVMQNPRHLVRRRGQEARLRCSPMKGHSHVYWYRQLPEEGLKFMVYLQKENIIDESGMPKERFSAEFPKEGPSILRIQQVVRGDSAAYFCASSPSRSNTEAFFGQGTRLTVV.

The V and J genes are TRBV2 and TRBJ1-6; D gene ambiguous. Germline V gene data show CDR1 as SNHLY and CDR2 as FYNNEI. The length of the CDR3 is 15 residues. Trimming pared 0 bases from V and 5 bases from J, leaving 8 bases between. In DNA form, the CDR3 reads TGTGCCAGCAGTGAAGCCCGTTGGGATAATTCACCCCTCCACTTT. This sequence encodes CASSEARWDNSPLHF. Together with reference TRBV2 and TRBJ1-6, the CDR3 gives the full variable domain: EPEVTQTPSHQVTQMGQEVILRCVPISNHLYFYWYRQILGQKVEFLVSFYNNEISEKSEIFDDQFSVERPDGSNFTLKIRSTKLEDSAMYFCASSEARWDNSPLHFGNGTRLTVT.

The genes are TRBV14 and TRBJ2-7; the D is unclear. V was cut by 1 base and J by 2 bases, with 0 bases left in between. Germline values: CDR1 SGHDN, CDR2 FVKESK. This CDR3 has 11 residues. The DNA of the CDR3 is TGTGCCAGCAGCCAAGCCTACGAGCAGTACTTC. Amino acid sequence: CASSQAYEQYF.

The chain couples TRBV18 to TRBJ1-4; tentatively, D is TRBD1 (5 bases). The germline V gene encodes CDR1 KGHSH and CDR2 LQKENI. V was pared by 6 bases and J by 0 bases, with 8 bases between. The CDR3 extends over 14 amino acids. The CDR3: CASSQGATNEKLFF. DNA for the CDR3: TGTGCCAGCTCCCAGGGCGCAACTAATGAAAAACTGTTTTTT.

The genes are TRBV5-1 and TRBJ2-5; TRBD2 agrees at 10 bases. Trimming took 0 bases from V and 4 from J; bases not matched to a gene: 3. Germline V CDR1 and CDR2: SGHRS, YFSETQ. The CDR3 is made up of 15 amino acids. The CDR3, as DNA: TGCGCCAGCAGCTTGGCGGTAGCGGGGGGAGAGACCCAGTACTTC. Protein: CASSLAVAGGETQYF.

The genes are TRBV10-1 and TRBJ2-7; no definite D call. Trimming took 4 bases from V and 4 from J, leaving 8 bases between them. The germline CDR1 and CDR2 sequences are WNHNN and SYGVQD (reference sequence). This CDR3 has 12 amino acids. CDR3 residues: CASSGPPYEQYF. As DNA, the CDR3 is TGCGCCAGCAGTGGGCCCCCTTACGAGCAGTACTTC.

Turning to this clone: The same CDR3 can be traced to other DNA sequences in this sample. The rearrangement links TRBV2 to TRBJ1-1, with D unclear. Germline CDR1 SNHLY, CDR2 FYNNEI. CDR3 length: 15 residues. V lost 3 bases and J lost 1, with 12 bases in between. The CDR3 here is CASSEPRVANTEAFF. CDR3 bases: TGTGCCAGCAGTGAGCCGCGGGTGGCGAACACTGAAGCTTTCTTT.

The rearrangement joins TRBV20-1 to TRBJ2-1; D uncertain. V was clipped by 2 bases and J by 11 bases, with 7 bases between them. Germline V CDR1 and CDR2: DFQATT, SNEGSKA (reference sequence). This CDR3 has 10 residues. The CDR3 DNA is TGCAGTGCTAGAAGGGAAAAGCAGTTCTTC. Translated: CSARREKQFF.

The rearrangement uses TRBV21-1 and TRBJ2-3; the listed D gene, TRBD1, was not tested against the DNA. TRBV21-1 is classified as a pseudogene. The CDR3 consists of 16 residues. DNA of the CDR3: TGTGCCAGCAGCAAAGTGGAAGACAGCAGCACAGATACGCAGTATTTT. This translates into CASSKVEDSSTDTQYF.

The table lists this clone with a count of one. In DNA, the CDR3 is TGTGCCACCGAACGCGGGACAGTTCCAAACTACGAGCAGTACTTC. Its protein is CATERGTVPNYEQYF. J is TRBJ2-7 and V is TRBV10-3, with a possible D match to TRBD1 (7 bases). CDR3 size: 15 residues. Trimming shortened V by 10 bases and J by 3 bases, and 22 bases separated the two germline ends. Germline V CDR1 and CDR2: ENHRY, SYGVKD.

This clone was seen only once. The V gene is TRBV6-5, the J gene TRBJ2-2, with D maybe TRBD2 (5 bases). The CDR3 loop spans 13 amino acids. Germline V gene sequence: CDR1 MNHEY, CDR2 SVGAGI. Trimming stripped 7 bases from V and 5 bases from J, with 11 bases between. CDR3 nucleotides: TGTGCCAGCACCGGAGGAAGGACCGGGGAGCTGTTTTTT. Its protein product is CASTGGRTGELFF.

The J gene is TRBJ1-1, the V gene TRBV5-4; possibly TRBD1 for D (6 bases). CDR3 size: 15 residues. Between the trimmed V and J ends, which lost 5 bases and 1 base, there was a span of 15 bases. The germline V gene has CDR1 SGHNT and CDR2 YYREEE (reference sequence). CDR3: CASSTTGQTNTEAFF. CDR3 nucleotides: TGTGCCAGCAGTACTACCGGACAGACGAACACTGAAGCTTTCTTT.

This clone is a singleton in its sample. The chain couples TRBV2 to TRBJ2-7; a possible D gene is TRBD1 (6 bases). Germline CDR1 is SNHLY and CDR2 is FYNNEI. The length of the CDR3 is 12 residues. Trimming pared 2 bases from V and 5 bases from J, leaving 7 bases between. The CDR3 coding sequence is TGTGCCAGCAGTGAATGGGACAACGAGCAGTACTTC. This gives the protein CASSEWDNEQYF.

This clone was seen a single time. This chain joins TRBV6-6 and TRBJ1-3; D is ambiguous. The CDR3 sequence is 16 residues long. The V and J ends lost 6 bases and 6 bases respectively, with 21 bases between them. CDR1 and CDR2 (germline): MNHNY, SVGAGI (reference sequence). CDR3 bases: TGTGCCAGCAGCCATACGTCCGCGGCCGAAGCAAACACCATATATTTT. Its protein product is CASSHTSAAEANTIYF.

This clone was recorded once. The chain recombines TRBV5-5 with TRBJ1-1; D not resolved. The V and J ends lost 0 bases and 0 bases respectively, with 6 bases between them. The length of the CDR3 is 14 residues. The germline CDR1 and CDR2 sequences are SGHKS and YYEKEE (reference sequence). DNA of the CDR3: TGTGCCAGCAGCTTGGAACAGTTGAACACTGAAGCTTTCTTT. Its protein product is CASSLEQLNTEAFF. The variable domain in full, with the rest retrieved from reference TRBV5-5 and TRBJ1-1, is DAGVTQSPTHLIKTRGQQVTLRCSPISGHKSVSWYQQVLGQGPQFIFQYYEKEERGRGNFPDRFSARQFPNYSSELNVNALLLGDSALYLCASSLEQLNTEAFFGQGTRLTVV.

The V gene is TRBV5-4, the J gene TRBJ1-4, with 8 nucleotides matching TRBD1. This CDR3 has 13 residues. CDR1 and CDR2 (germline): SGHNT, YYREEE (reference sequence). Unmatched junction bases numbered 2, after V lost 5 bases and J lost 5 bases. CDR3 sequence (DNA): TGTGCCAGCAGACAGGGGGTAAATGAAAAACTGTTTTTT. Translating it yields CASRQGVNEKLFF.

The chain has TRBV19 and TRBJ1-2; TRBD1 is a possible D gene (5 bases). The CDR3 has 16 residues. The V and J ends lost 7 bases and 4 bases respectively, with 22 bases between them. Germline loops: CDR1 LNHDA, CDR2 SQIVND (reference sequence). CDR3 DNA sequence: TGTGCCAGTACCCGGGTTTCCGACAGTCTACGCTATGGCTACACCTTC. Translating gives CASTRVSDSLRYGYTF. Full variable domain (outside the CDR3, taken from reference TRBV19 and TRBJ1-2): DGGITQSPKYLFRKEGQNVTLSCEQNLNHDAMYWYRQDPGQGLRLIYYSQIVNDFQKGDIAEGYSVSREKKESFPLTVTSAQKNPTAFYLCASTRVSDSLRYGYTFGSGTRLTVV.

The CDR3 sequence is CASSFTRNQPQHF. In DNA form, the CDR3 reads TGTGCCAGCAGTTTTACCCGAAATCAGCCCCAGCATTTT. J is TRBJ1-5 and V is TRBV12-3 or TRBV12-4; the D is unclear. CDR3 length equals 13 residues. V shed 3 bases and J shed 4 bases, with 7 bases lying between them.

The sample holds one count of this clone. This chain links TRBV7-6 with TRBJ1-1; maybe TRBD1 (6 bases). Germline V lookup: CDR1 SGHVS, CDR2 FNYEAQ. The CDR3 covers 13 residues. V lost 5 bases and J lost 1, with 8 bases in between. CDR3 loop: CASSLGQNTEAFF. The CDR3 DNA sequence: TGTGCCAGCAGCCTGGGACAGAACACTGAAGCTTTCTTT.